This record covers a single T cell receptor (beta chain). The entry originates in a study of PD-1 and CTLA-4 blockade in melanoma. Here immunoSEQ multiplex PCR was the method, and the copy in TCRdb shows in-frame clones only, minus some. The sample includes around 32,000 clones, roughly 89% of them seen just once. Material: CD8+ T cells from peripheral blood, obtained before anti-PD-1 treatment. The TCR sequence derives from a human donor with melanoma.

The CDR3: CATSRDQGRNGELFF. CDR3 sequence (DNA): TGTGCCACCAGCAGAGATCAAGGCCGCAACGGGGAGCTGTTTTTT. The chain is built from TRBV15 and TRBJ2-2; D uncertain. V lost 0 bases and J lost 7, with 12 bases in between. Germline-derived CDR1 and CDR2 are LNHNV and YYDKDF (reference sequence). There are 15 residues in the CDR3.